This TCR delta chain is from a study of γδ T cells in repeated Plasmodium falciparum infection. Background on the study: Malian repertoires were sampled cross-sectionally without transmission and longitudinally through febrile malaria. Study outcomes and limitations: Vdelta2-negative gammadelta repertoires, largely Vdelta1+, seemingly showed infection-driven waves of new clonal selection.

TCRdb reprocessed the multiplex PCR reads using CATT. The sample carries over 90,000 delta-chain clones, roughly 0.98% recorded once. As regards this clone: Its antigen remains unknown. A read error likely explains why the TCRdb protein, taken from a much larger clone, differs from this DNA's translation at residue 10; the protein shown is translated from the DNA.

Vgamma9/Vdelta2+ and Vdelta2-negative gammadelta T cells were flow-sorted from PBMC for bulk sequencing. The CDR3 loop spans 15 amino acids. Looked up from germline, CDR1 is GEAIGNYY and CDR2 is EKD. The V segment lost 0 bases and the J segment 3 bases; nucleotides outside the gene matches: 4. The chain combines TRDV2 with TRDJ1, with 9 bases aligning to TRDD3. Here the J gene was assigned by germline matching of the DNA, as TCRdb has none. Sequencing used gamma-delta T cells from blood. The clonotype originates from a pool of human donors (malaria-infected and uninfected, not separated). CDR3: CACDTGGYYADKLIF. CDR3 nucleotide sequence: TGTGCCTGTGACACCGGGGGATACTACGCCGATAAACTCATCTTT.